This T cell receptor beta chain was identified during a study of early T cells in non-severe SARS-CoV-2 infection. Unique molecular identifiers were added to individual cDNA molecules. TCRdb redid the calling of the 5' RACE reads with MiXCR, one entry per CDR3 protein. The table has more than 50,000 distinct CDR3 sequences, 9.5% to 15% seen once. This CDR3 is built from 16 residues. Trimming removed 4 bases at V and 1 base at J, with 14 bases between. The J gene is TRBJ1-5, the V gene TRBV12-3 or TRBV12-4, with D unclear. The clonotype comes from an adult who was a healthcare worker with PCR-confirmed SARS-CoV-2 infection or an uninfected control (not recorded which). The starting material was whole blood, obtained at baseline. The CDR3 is CASSSPSSASNQPQHF. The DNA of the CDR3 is TGTGCCAGCAGTTCTCCCTCTTCGGCGAGCAATCAGCCCCAGCATTTT.